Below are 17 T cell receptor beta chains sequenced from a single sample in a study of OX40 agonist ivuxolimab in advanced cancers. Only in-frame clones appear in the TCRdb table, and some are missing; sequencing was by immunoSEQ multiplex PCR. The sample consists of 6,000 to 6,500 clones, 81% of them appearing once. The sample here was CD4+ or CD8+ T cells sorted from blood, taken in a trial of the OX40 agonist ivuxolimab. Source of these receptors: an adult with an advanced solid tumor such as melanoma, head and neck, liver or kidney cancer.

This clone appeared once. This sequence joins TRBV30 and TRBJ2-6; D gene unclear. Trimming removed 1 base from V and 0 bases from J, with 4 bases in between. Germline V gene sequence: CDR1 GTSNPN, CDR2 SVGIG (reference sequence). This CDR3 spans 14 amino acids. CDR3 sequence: CAWSENSGANVLTF. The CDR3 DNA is TGTGCCTGGAGTGAGAACTCTGGGGCCAACGTCCTGACTTTC.

This chain's CDR3 is CASSVNVNGTAAYEQYF. CDR3 coding DNA: TGTGCCAGCAGCGTTAATGTCAACGGGACAGCGGCCTACGAGCAGTACTTC. The J gene is TRBJ2-7, the V gene TRBV9; TRBD1 matches at 7 bases. CDR1 SGDLS and CDR2 YYNGEE come from the germline V gene. This CDR3 is built from 17 residues. V was pared by 2 bases and J by 2 bases, with 13 bases of the junction left unmatched. Variable domain in full (rest from reference TRBV9 and TRBJ2-7): DSGVTQTPKHLITATGQRVTLRCSPRSGDLSVYWYQQSLDQGLQFLIQYYNGEERAKGNILERFSAQQFPDLHSELNLSSLELGDSALYFCASSVNVNGTAAYEQYFGPGTRLTVT.

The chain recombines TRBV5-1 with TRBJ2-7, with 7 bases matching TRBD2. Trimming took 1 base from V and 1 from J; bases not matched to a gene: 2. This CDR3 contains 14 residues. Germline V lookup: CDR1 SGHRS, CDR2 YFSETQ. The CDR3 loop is CASSLKAGSYEQYF. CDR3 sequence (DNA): TGCGCCAGCAGCTTGAAAGCGGGATCCTACGAGCAGTACTTC.

CDR3 sequence (DNA): TGTGCCAGCAGCCAACAAACAGGGGGAATAGGCTATGGCTACACCTTC. This encodes CASSQQTGGIGYGYTF. The chain links TRBV5-4 to TRBJ1-2, with 8 bases matching TRBD1. Germline trimming cut 4 bases from V and 4 bases from J; bases unmatched to any gene: 12. Germline values: CDR1 SGHNT, CDR2 YYREEE (reference sequence). The CDR3 extends over 16 amino acids.

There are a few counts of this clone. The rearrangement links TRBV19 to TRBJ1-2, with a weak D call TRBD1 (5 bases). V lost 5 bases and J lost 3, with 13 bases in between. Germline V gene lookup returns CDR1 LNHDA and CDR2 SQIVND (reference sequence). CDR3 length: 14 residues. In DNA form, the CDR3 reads TGTGCCAGTAGTGTGACAGTGACGGACTATGGCTACACCTTC. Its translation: CASSVTVTDYGYTF.

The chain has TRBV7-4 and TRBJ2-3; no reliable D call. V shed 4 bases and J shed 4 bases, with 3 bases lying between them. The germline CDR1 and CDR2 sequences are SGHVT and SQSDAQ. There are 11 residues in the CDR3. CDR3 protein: CASSSADTQYF. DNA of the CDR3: TGTGCCAGCAGCTCGGCAGATACGCAGTATTTT.

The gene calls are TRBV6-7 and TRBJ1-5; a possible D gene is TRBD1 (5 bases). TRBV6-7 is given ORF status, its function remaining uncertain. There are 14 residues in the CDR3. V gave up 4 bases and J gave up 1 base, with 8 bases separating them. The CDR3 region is CASSFSGSNQPQHF. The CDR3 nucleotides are TGTGCCAGCAGTTTCTCAGGGAGCAATCAGCCCCAGCATTTT.

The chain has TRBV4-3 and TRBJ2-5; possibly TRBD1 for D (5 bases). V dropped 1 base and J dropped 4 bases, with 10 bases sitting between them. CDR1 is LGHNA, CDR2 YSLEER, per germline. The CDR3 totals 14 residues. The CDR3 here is CASSQASGLETQYF. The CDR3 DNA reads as TGCGCCAGCAGCCAAGCTTCAGGGCTAGAGACCCAGTACTTC.

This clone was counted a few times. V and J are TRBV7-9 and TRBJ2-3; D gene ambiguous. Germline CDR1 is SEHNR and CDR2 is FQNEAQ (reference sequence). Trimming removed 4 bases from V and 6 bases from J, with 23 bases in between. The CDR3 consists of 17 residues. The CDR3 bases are TGTGCCAGCAGCTCCCCCAGGACCGCTAGTGGTTTGGATACGCAGTATTTT. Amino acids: CASSSPRTASGLDTQYF.

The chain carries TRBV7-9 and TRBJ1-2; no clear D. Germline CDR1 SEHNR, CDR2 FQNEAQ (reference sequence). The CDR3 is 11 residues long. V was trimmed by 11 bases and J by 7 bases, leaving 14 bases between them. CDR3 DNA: TGTGCCGTTCGAGGGAGATCTGGCTACACCTTC. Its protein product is CAVRGRSGYTF.

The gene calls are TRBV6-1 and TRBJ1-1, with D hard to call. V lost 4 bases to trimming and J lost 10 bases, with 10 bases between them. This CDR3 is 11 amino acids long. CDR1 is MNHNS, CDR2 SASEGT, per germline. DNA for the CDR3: TGTGCCAGCAGTGGATTGCCGGGAGCTTTCTTT. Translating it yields CASSGLPGAFF.

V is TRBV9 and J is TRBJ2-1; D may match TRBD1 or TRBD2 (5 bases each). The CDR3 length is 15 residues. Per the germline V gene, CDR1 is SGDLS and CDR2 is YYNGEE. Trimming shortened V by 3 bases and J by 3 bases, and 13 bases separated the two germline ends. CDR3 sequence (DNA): TGTGCCAGCAGCGGAGGGGATTCCCTCTACAATGAGCAGTTCTTC. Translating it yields CASSGGDSLYNEQFF.

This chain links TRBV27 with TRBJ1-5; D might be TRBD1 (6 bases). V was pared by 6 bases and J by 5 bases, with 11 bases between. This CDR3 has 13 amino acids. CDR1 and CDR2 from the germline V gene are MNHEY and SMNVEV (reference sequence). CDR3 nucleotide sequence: TGTGCCAGCAGAACCGCAGGGGATCAGCCCCAGCATTTT. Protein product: CASRTAGDQPQHF.

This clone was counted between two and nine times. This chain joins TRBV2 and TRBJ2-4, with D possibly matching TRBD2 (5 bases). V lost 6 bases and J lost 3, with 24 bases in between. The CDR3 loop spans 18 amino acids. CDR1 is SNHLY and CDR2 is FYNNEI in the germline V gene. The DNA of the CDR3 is TGTGCCAGCAGAGCAGGCATTGGGAGTAGCCGGGACAAAAACATTCAGTACTTC. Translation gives CASRAGIGSSRDKNIQYF.

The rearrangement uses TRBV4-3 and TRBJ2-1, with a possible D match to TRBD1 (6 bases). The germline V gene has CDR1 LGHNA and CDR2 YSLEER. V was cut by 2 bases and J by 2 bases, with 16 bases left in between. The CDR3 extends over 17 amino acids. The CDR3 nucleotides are TGCGCCAGCAGCCAATCAGGGGCACCTACGGCCTACAATGAGCAGTTCTTC. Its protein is CASSQSGAPTAYNEQFF.

CDR3 in amino acids: CASGREPNTEAFF. CDR3 nucleotides: TGTGCCAGCGGACGGGAGCCAAACACTGAAGCTTTCTTT. The chain employs TRBV5-4 and TRBJ1-1; D is unclear. The CDR3 sequence is 13 residues long. From germline, CDR1 is SGHNT and CDR2 YYREEE (reference sequence). Trimming shortened V by 7 bases and J by 2 bases, and 12 bases separated the two germline ends.

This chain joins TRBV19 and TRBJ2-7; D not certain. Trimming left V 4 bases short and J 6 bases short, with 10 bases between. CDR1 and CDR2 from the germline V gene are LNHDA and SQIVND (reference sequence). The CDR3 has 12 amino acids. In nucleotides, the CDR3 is TGTGCCAGTAGTACTAGTCTGAGCGAGCAGTACTTC. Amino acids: CASSTSLSEQYF.